This T cell receptor beta chain is from a study of identical twins. This clonotype was found many times. Its antigen is still unknown. V was shortened by 5 bases and J by 4 bases, with 11 bases between the two germline ends. CDR1 and CDR2 (germline): MNHNS, SASEGT. This CDR3 comprises 14 residues. TCRdb re-derived calls from the 5' RACE reads in MiXCR, one entry per CDR3 protein. The data hold 120,000 to 150,000 distinct CDR3 sequences, with under 4.5% observed a single time. Study outcomes and limitations: Cross-sectional statistical analysis, not tracking of the same donors, underpinned the conclusions. Insertions were fewer in abundant cord blood beta clonotypes, whereas memory repertoires showed none of this pattern. Modelling approaches yielded underestimates of out-of-frame TCR alpha sharing between monozygotic twins.

Sequencing was carried out using memory T cells sorted from blood. The source is a man in his late teens or twenties in good health. The V call is TRBV6-1, the J call TRBJ2-2; D remains unclear. CDR3 nucleotides: TGTGCCAGCAGTCAACCCAATCCCACCGGGGAGCTGTTTTTT. Translated: CASSQPNPTGELFF.